These T cell receptor beta chains were read from a single sample in a study of blood T cells in healthy people across ages. TCRdb reanalysed the 5' RACE reads using MiXCR and keeps one entry per CDR3 protein. The data show 450,000 to 600,000 distinct CDR3 sequences, with approximately 26% seen just once and under 4.5% held by the top ten. The same data also went into a second study, on T cells of mothers and their children.

Sequenced sample: blood. The receptors were sampled from a boy younger than 10 in good health. Each CDR3 is given with its conserved first and last residue. The D gene is left open where the match is weak. Clone size, where shown, is once, few, many, or a class for clones that have expanded.

j_call v_call d_call clone_size cdr3_nt cdr3_aa
TRBJ1-2 TRBV7-9 NA NA TGTGCCAGCAGCTTCAAAGCAGAGGGCTACACCTTC CASSFKAEGYTF
TRBJ2-5 TRBV7-9 NA NA TGTGCCAGCCAAACGGAGGCGGCAGGATATCAAGAGACCCAGTACTTC CASQTEAAGYQETQYF
TRBJ2-4 TRBV11-2 TRBD1 few TGTGCCAGCAGCCAACGGACAGGTCCACTAGCCAAAAACATTCAGTACTTC CASSQRTGPLAKNIQYF
TRBJ2-5 TRBV10-3 NA few TGTGCCATCAGTGAGTCGCTAGAGACCCAGTACTTC CAISESLETQYF
TRBJ2-2 TRBV7-2 NA few TGTGCCAGCAGCCCCCTCGCCGGGATCCGGGAGCTGTTTTTT CASSPLAGIRELFF
TRBJ2-5 TRBV7-2 TRBD2 NA TGTGCCAGCAGCTTAGCGTTGGGACTAGTTGAGACCCAGTACTTC CASSLALGLVETQYF
TRBJ1-2 TRBV7-9 TRBD1 NA TGTGCCAGCAGCTCAGGGGGTCATGGCTACACCTTC CASSSGGHGYTF
TRBJ2-7 TRBV16 TRBD1 few TGTGCCAGCACCGATTATATGTTCAGGGGGCGATACGAGCAGTACTTC CASTDYMFRGRYEQYF
TRBJ1-4 TRBV20-1 NA NA TGCAGTGCTAGGACAGGTGTAGAAAAACTGTTTTTT CSARTGVEKLFF
TRBJ2-5 TRBV20-1 TRBD2 few TGCAGTGCTCTACCCCGGGGGGGGCCCCAAGAGACCCAGTACTTC CSALPRGGPQETQYF
TRBJ2-1 TRBV21-1 NA NA TGTGCCAGCAGCAAGGGACAGGTGTACTACAATGAGCAGTTCTTC CASSKGQVYYNEQFF
TRBJ2-1 TRBV11-3 TRBD1 NA TGTGCCAGCAGCTGCGTCGGGACAGGGGGCTCCTACAATGAGCAGTTCTTC CASSCVGTGGSYNEQFF
TRBJ2-4 TRBV5-4 NA NA TGTGCCAGCAGCTCGATGGGGGCCAAAAACATTCAGTACTTC CASSSMGAKNIQYF
TRBJ2-1 TRBV7-6 NA NA TGTGCCAGCAGCGTACAGGCCGGGGCGGGGGAGCAGTTCTTC CASSVQAGAGEQFF
TRBJ2-7 TRBV27 TRBD2 NA TGTGCCAGCAGGTTCGGGACTAGCCCAAGTAGCGAGCAGTACTTC CASRFGTSPSSEQYF
TRBJ2-7 TRBV20-1 TRBD2 NA TGCAGTGCTAGACTAGCGGGAGGCAACGAGCAGTACTTC CSARLAGGNEQYF
TRBJ2-5 TRBV28 NA NA TGTGCCAGCAGTTTATTGACCGGGGCAGATTCGTACCAAGAGACCCAGTACTTC CASSLLTGADSYQETQYF
TRBJ1-1 TRBV29-1 NA few TGCAGCGTTGATCGGGGGGCGGGAAACACTGAAGCTTTCTTT CSVDRGAGNTEAFF
TRBJ2-5 TRBV10-3 TRBD1 few TGTGCCATCAGTGTTAGGGGACAGGGCCAAGAGACCCAGTACTTC CAISVRGQGQETQYF
TRBJ2-7 TRBV3-1 TRBD2 NA TGTGCCAGCAGCCGTAGCGGGAGGCCCTCCTACGAGCAGTACTTC CASSRSGRPSYEQYF
TRBJ1-6 TRBV4-1 NA NA TGCGCCAGCAGCCAAGTTCCCGGGGTTTACTGGGCCCTCCACTTT CASSQVPGVYWALHF
TRBJ1-1 TRBV29-1 NA many TGCAGCGTTGAAGAAGGAAGACCAGAAGCTTTCTTT CSVEEGRPEAFF
TRBJ2-2 TRBV12-3/TRBV12-4 NA few TGTGCCAGCACCCTTTACACCGGGGAGCTGTTTTTT CASTLYTGELFF
TRBJ1-6 TRBV7-2 TRBD1 few TGTGCCAGCAGCTTTCGGCCCTGGGACAGTCCTAATTCACCCCTCCACTTT CASSFRPWDSPNSPLHF
TRBJ2-3 TRBV20-1 TRBD2 NA TGCAGTGCTCCGCAGCCCCCAGCGGGAGGCCATACGCAGTATTTT CSAPQPPAGGHTQYF
TRBJ2-4 TRBV12-3/TRBV12-4 NA few TGTGCCAGCAGTCTTAGTCCGCCGAGCGGAGGCGGCATTCAGTACTTC CASSLSPPSGGGIQYF
TRBJ1-1 TRBV20-1 TRBD1 once TGCAGTGCTAGAGAAACAGGGGGTGCGTACACTGAAGCTTTCTTT CSARETGGAYTEAFF
TRBJ1-1 TRBV5-1 TRBD1 NA TGCGCCAGCAGGGGAACAGGGGGCCACACTGAAGCTTTCTTT CASRGTGGHTEAFF
TRBJ1-1 TRBV5-1 NA NA TGCGCCAGCAGCTTGGCTGGTCCGTTGAGAAACACTGAAGCTTTCTTT CASSLAGPLRNTEAFF
TRBJ1-5 TRBV5-1 NA NA TGCGCCAGCAGCCCGGGAGATGCGAATCAGCCCCAGCATTTT CASSPGDANQPQHF
TRBJ2-7 TRBV7-2 NA NA TGTGCCAGCAGCCGACAGGCAAGATCCTACGAGCAGTACTTC CASSRQARSYEQYF
TRBJ1-2 TRBV9 NA NA TGTGCCAGCAGCAAGGACAACGATGGCTACACCTTC CASSKDNDGYTF